This TCR beta chain emerged from a study of blood T cell repertoires in COVID-19. Source study methods: Amplification with reference gene primers provided the estimates of nucleated cell counts. Generated by immunoSEQ multiplex PCR, the TCRdb table keeps only in-frame clones and is missing some. D and trimming come from the DNA, and the V and J calls and clone size come from that table. Counted here are roughly 200,000 clones, about nine tenths occurring once; the ten biggest clones make up 3% to 3.5%. Germline V gives CDR1 LNHDA, CDR2 SQIVND (reference sequence). Unmatched junction bases numbered 4, after V lost 4 bases and J lost 4 bases. The CDR3 covers 15 residues. Assignments of participants to cohorts depended upon their own reported clinical history.

This receptor was identified in a woman aged 45-65 years in a cohort exposed to, infected with or recovered from COVID-19 (not recorded which). This sequence joins TRBV19 and TRBJ1-6, with TRBD1 identical over 7 bases. The source material was PBMCs or T cells enriched from blood (not recorded which). The CDR3 here is CASSTGTVYNSPLHF. The CDR3 region has the DNA TGTGCCAGTAGTACCGGGACAGTTTATAATTCACCCCTCCACTTT.